Below are 19 T cell receptor beta chains sequenced from a single sample in a study of tumor-infiltrating lymphocytes in primary liver carcinoma. A constant-region primer served to make TCR beta cDNA from about 530 ng total RNA. Modified slightly, ARM-PCR produced TCR beta libraries over three nested multiplex PCR rounds. The study ran its first two PCR rounds for approximately 10 cycles each, using TRBV1-TRBV30 forward primers and a C-beta reverse primer. Using its own MiXCR run on the multiplex PCR reads, TCRdb lists one record per CDR3 protein. The sample carries around 79,000 distinct CDR3 sequences, roughly two thirds recorded once. RNA and DNA were co-extracted from about 19-30 mg of unsorted bulk tissue. Sequenced material: tumor-adjacent normal liver tissue. All receptors come from a man aged 35-49 years with primary liver carcinoma and hepatitis B virus infection.

A remark on this clonotype: The CDR3 does not end in the conserved phenylalanine or tryptophan, so this is likely a read error. The chain uses TRBV12-3 or TRBV12-4 and TRBJ1-5; 10 nucleotides agree with TRBD1. The closer fit of TRBJ2-3 to the DNA end suggests the J call may be wrong. This CDR3 spans 15 amino acids. CDR3 in amino acids: CASSCDRGLVQPQYI. The CDR3 DNA reads as TGTGCCAGCAGTTGCGACAGGGGGCTAGTTCAGCCCCAGTATATT.

This clonotype occurred many times. The chain employs TRBV30 and TRBJ2-7; 9 bases are shared with TRBD2. This CDR3 is 14 amino acids long. Per germline, CDR1 GTSNPN and CDR2 SVGIG (reference sequence). V was pared by 0 bases and J by 5 bases, with 5 bases of the junction left unmatched. CDR3 in DNA: TGTGCCTGGAGTGTAAGCGGGAGGTCCCACGAGCAGTACTTC. Its protein product is CAWSVSGRSHEQYF.

The table lists this clonotype with a count of one. An end of the junction does not agree with germline; a read error may underlie this. This sequence joins TRBV11-2 and TRBJ2-1; tentatively, D is TRBD2 (6 bases). CDR1 SGHAT and CDR2 FQNNGV come from the germline V gene. This CDR3 has 16 amino acids. CDR3 sequence: CASSLELLAGMNELFF. Here the CDR3 DNA reads TGTGCCAGTAGCTTAGAGCTCCTTGCGGGAATGAATGAGTTGTTCTTC.

This clonotype is a singleton in its sample. Since no conserved phenylalanine or tryptophan closes the CDR3, a read error is the likely cause. The J gene is TRBJ2-7, the V gene TRBV12-3 or TRBV12-4, with D perhaps TRBD2 (5 bases). The CDR3 totals 14 residues. CDR3 coding DNA: TGTGCCAGCAGTTTTGAGGGCCCTTTCTACGATCAGTACTTG. This encodes CASSFEGPFYDQYL.

As concerns this clonotype: An end of the junction does not agree with germline; a read error may underlie this. The chain couples TRBV6-1 to TRBJ2-2, with D perhaps TRBD2 (5 bases). The CDR3 spans 15 residues. The germline V gene encodes CDR1 MNHNS and CDR2 SASEGT. For the CDR3, the DNA is TGTGTCAGCAGTGAAGCTAGCTTCGGCACCGGGGAGTTGTTTTTT. This sequence encodes CVSSEASFGTGELFF.

This clonotype was seen more than once but under ten times. A read error may be the cause here, since a much bigger clone is one base away. The chain is built from TRBV30 and TRBJ1-4; D may be TRBD1 (5 bases). Germline V gene lookup returns CDR1 GTSNPN and CDR2 SVGIG (reference sequence). The CDR3 covers 14 residues. V gave up 3 bases and J gave up 8 bases, with 16 bases separating them. The CDR3 bases are TGTGCCTGGAGCACGGGCCGGGGGGACGAAAAACTGTTTTTT. Amino acid sequence: CAWSTGRGDEKLFF.

This clonotype was counted a few times. One junction end does not reproduce the germline sequence, and a read error may be involved. This chain links TRBV11-2 with TRBJ2-1, with D tentatively TRBD2 (5 bases). The CDR3 has 16 amino acids. The germline V gene encodes CDR1 SGHAT and CDR2 FQNNGV. The chain's CDR3 is CASSPPPRGQTNEQLF. The DNA for the CDR3 is TGTGCCAGCAGCCCCCCGCCGCGCGGGCAGACCAATGAGCAGCTCTTC.

The genes are TRBV11-3 and TRBJ2-1; D may be TRBD2 (6 bases). With 5 bases removed from V and 6 bases from J, the gap between germline ends came to 14 bases. Germline assignment: CDR1 SGHNT and CDR2 YENEEA. This CDR3 region has 14 residues. The DNA for the CDR3 is TGTGCCAGCAGCGGAGGGCCGGGGGTCAATGAGCAGTTCTTC. Encoded protein: CASSGGPGVNEQFF. The entire variable domain, with the rest obtained from reference TRBV11-3 and TRBJ2-1, is as follows: EAGVVQSPRYKIIEKKQPVAFWCNPISGHNTLYWYLQNLGQGPELLIRYENEEAVDDSQLPKDRFSAERLKGVDSTLKIQPAELGDSAVYLCASSGGPGVNEQFFGPGTRLTVL.

Of note for this clonotype: Possible read error: a much larger clone is one base away. The chain recombines TRBV7-9 with TRBJ2-7, with TRBD1 matching over 7 bases. After removal of 6 bases from V and 6 bases from J, the junction contained 5 bases not matched to a gene. CDR3 length: 12 residues. Germline V gives CDR1 SEHNR, CDR2 FQNEAQ (reference sequence). The CDR3 nucleotides read TGTGCCAGCAGATCCAACAGGGGCGAGCAGTACTTC. Protein: CASRSNRGEQYF.

V is TRBV9 and J is TRBJ2-3, with 8 bases matching TRBD2. In germline, CDR1 is SGDLS, CDR2 YYNGEE. V lost 4 bases, J lost 10 bases, and 11 bases stayed unmatched. The CDR3 is made up of 14 amino acids. The DNA of the CDR3 is TGTGCCAGCAGCTCCGGACTAGCCATGACTGCGCAGTATTTT. Amino acid sequence: CASSSGLAMTAQYF.

This clonotype was seen a handful of times. The chain recombines TRBV29-1 with TRBJ2-2, with 13 bases that match TRBD2. CDR1 is SQVTM and CDR2 is ANQGSEA in the germline V gene. The CDR3 is made up of 14 amino acids. V trimming: 7 bases; J trimming: 8 bases; junction bases outside the gene matches: 7. CDR3 protein: CSASGLAGLGELFF. As DNA, the CDR3 is TGCAGCGCCTCGGGACTAGCGGGACTTGGGGAGCTGTTTTTT.

This clonotype was seen repeatedly, ten times or more. V is TRBV5-8 and J is TRBJ2-4; 12 nucleotides agree with TRBD2. Germline CDR1 is SGHTS and CDR2 is YDEGEE. V was clipped by 4 bases and J by 2 bases; unmatched bases: 4. This CDR3 comprises 16 residues. The CDR3 bases are TGTGCCAGCAGCCTGGGACTAGCGGGCCCCAAAAACATTCAGTACTTC. It codes for CASSLGLAGPKNIQYF.

As for this clonotype: Germline and junction disagree at one end, which may indicate a read error. The chain carries TRBV29-1 and TRBJ2-3, with a possible D match to TRBD1 (6 bases). The CDR3 covers 16 residues. Germline CDR1 and CDR2: SQVTM and ANQGSEA. For the CDR3, the DNA is TGCAGCGTTAGGAGGAGCTTGGACAGTGGCACAGATACGCAATATTTT. Protein: CSVRRSLDSGTDTQYF.

Note on this clonotype: No conserved phenylalanine or tryptophan ends this CDR3, so it is likely a read error. The DNA is left out, because the CDR3 cannot be placed on it with certainty; the CDR3 is given as TCRdb lists it. The rearrangement uses TRBV11-2 and TRBJ2-6. With termini counted, the CDR3 has 16 amino acids. Germline CDR1 and CDR2: SGHAT and FQNNGV. The CDR3 spells CASSSETRPGANVLTY.

This clonotype showed up just once. The junction and the germline gene differ at one end; a read error may be behind it. This chain connects TRBV11-2 to TRBJ2-1; D uncertain. Germline V gene data show CDR1 as SGHAT and CDR2 as FQNNGV. There are 13 residues in the CDR3. The CDR3 loop reads CASRFDSTYEQFF. The DNA for the CDR3 is TGTGCCAGCCGCTTTGACTCTACCTATGAGCAGTTCTTC.

Regarding this clonotype: A clone one base away is much larger, so this may be a read error. The chain recombines TRBV7-9 with TRBJ1-6; no clear D. Per germline, CDR1 SEHNR and CDR2 FQNEAQ (reference sequence). The CDR3 contains 16 residues. CDR3 loop: CASSFGQPPGNSPLQF. The CDR3 DNA follows: TGTGCCAGCAGCTTCGGTCAGCCGCCGGGTAATTCACCCCTCCAATTT.

With regard to this clonotype: The junction shows a germline mismatch at one end, possibly a read error. The chain recombines TRBV4-1 with TRBJ2-2; 8 bases are a match to TRBD1. This CDR3 has 18 amino acids. The germline V gene encodes CDR1 MGHRA and CDR2 YSYEKL. The CDR3 DNA reads as TGCGCCAGCAGTCAGCCGTTAACTGGTCAGGGGGCGCGCGGGAAGCTGTTTTTT. This codes for CASSQPLTGQGARGKLFF.

Here the CDR3 DNA reads TGCGCCAGCAGTGACCCGGGACAGGGCTTATACGAGCAGTACTTC. Its protein product is CASSDPGQGLYEQYF. The rearrangement uses TRBV10-2 and TRBJ2-7; 9 bases match TRBD1. Germline trimming cut 3 bases from V and 4 bases from J; bases unmatched to any gene: 7. Germline V lookup: CDR1 WSHSY, CDR2 SAAADI. This CDR3 is 15 amino acids long.

As regards this clonotype: A much larger clone sits a single nucleotide away, making a read error possible. The rearrangement uses TRBV12-3 or TRBV12-4 and TRBJ2-5; D unresolved. Trimming removed 1 base at V and 7 bases at J, with 13 bases between. This CDR3 is 14 amino acids long. The CDR3 spells CASSLGTPSRTQYF. As DNA, the CDR3 is TGTGCCAGCAGTTTAGGAACCCCCTCTCGGACCCAGTACTTC.